Detailed here is one TCR beta chain. Its antigen is not identified. In the naive CD8 group, cells lacked CD45RO and were positively selected for CCR7, so terminally differentiated effector memory CD45RA+ cells were left out. Sequencing used immunoSEQ multiplex PCR; TCRdb keeps in-frame clones, though not all of them. The sample has under 2,000,000 clones, 85% to 95% seen once. The data stem from a study of shared clonotypes between healthy human individuals. Study findings and constraints: Non-shared clonotypes showed lower generation probabilities than clonotypes common to all four donors.

This CDR3 has 14 amino acids. Trimming took 3 bases from V and 5 from J, leaving 17 bases between them. Germline CDR1 GTSNPN, CDR2 SVGIG (reference sequence). J is TRBJ2-7 and V is TRBV30, with a tentative D call TRBD2 (6 bases). The sequence came from a man aged 18 to 29 in good health. Sequenced sample: naive CD8+ T cells sorted from blood. The CDR3 DNA reads TGTGCCTGGAGCCCGGGGGTAGGAAAGAACGAGCAGTACTTC. It codes for CAWSPGVGKNEQYF. Full variable domain (rest looked up from reference TRBV30 and TRBJ2-7): SQTIHQWPATLVQPVGSPLSLECTVEGTSNPNLYWYRQAAGRGLQLLFYSVGIGQISSEVPQNLSASRPQDRQFILSSKKLLLSDSGFYLCAWSPGVGKNEQYFGPGTRLTVT.